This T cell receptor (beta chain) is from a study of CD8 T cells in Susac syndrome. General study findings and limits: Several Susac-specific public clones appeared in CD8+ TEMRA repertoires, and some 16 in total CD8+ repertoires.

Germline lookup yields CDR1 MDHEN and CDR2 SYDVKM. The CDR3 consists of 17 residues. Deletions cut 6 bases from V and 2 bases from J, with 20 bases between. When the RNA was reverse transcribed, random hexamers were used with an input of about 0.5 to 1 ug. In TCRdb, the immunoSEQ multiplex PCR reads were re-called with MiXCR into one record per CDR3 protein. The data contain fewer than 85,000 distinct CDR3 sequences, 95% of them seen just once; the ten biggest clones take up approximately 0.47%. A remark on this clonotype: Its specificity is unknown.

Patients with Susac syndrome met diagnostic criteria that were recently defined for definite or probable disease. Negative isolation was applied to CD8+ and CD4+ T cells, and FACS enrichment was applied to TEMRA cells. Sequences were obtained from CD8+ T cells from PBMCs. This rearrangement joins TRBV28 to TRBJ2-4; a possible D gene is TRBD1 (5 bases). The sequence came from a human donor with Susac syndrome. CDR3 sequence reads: CASRDYSDGAPKNIQYF. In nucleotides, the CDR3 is TGTGCCAGCAGGGATTACAGCGATGGGGCTCCCAAAAACATTCAGTACTTC.